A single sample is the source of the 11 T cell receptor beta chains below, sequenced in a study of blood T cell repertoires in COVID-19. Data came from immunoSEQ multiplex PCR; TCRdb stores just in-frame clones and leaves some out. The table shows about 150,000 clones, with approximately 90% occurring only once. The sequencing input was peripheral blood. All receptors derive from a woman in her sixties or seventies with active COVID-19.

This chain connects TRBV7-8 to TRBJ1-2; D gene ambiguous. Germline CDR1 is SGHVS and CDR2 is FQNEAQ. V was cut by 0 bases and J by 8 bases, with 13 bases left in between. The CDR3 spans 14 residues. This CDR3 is CASSLAGSPGGYTF. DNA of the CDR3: TGTGCCAGCAGCTTAGCCGGCAGCCCGGGAGGCTACACCTTC. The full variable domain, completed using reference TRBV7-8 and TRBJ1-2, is GAGVSQSPRYKVAKRGQDVALRCDPISGHVSLFWYQQALGQGPEFLTYFQNEAQLDKSGLPSDRFFAERPEGSVSTLKIQRTQQEDSAVYLCASSLAGSPGGYTFGSGTRLTVV.

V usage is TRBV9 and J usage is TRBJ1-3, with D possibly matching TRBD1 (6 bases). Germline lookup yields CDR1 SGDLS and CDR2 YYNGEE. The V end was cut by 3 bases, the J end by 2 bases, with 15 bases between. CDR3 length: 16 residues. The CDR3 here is CASSAVPGVTGNTIYF. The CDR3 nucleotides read TGTGCCAGCAGCGCCGTGCCAGGGGTTACTGGAAACACCATATATTTT.

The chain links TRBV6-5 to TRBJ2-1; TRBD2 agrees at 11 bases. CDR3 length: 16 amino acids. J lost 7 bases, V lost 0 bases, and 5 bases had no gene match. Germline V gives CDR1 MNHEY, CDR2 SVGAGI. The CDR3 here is CASSYSTIAGGNEQFF. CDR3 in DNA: TGTGCCAGCAGTTACTCGACGATAGCGGGAGGGAATGAGCAGTTCTTC.

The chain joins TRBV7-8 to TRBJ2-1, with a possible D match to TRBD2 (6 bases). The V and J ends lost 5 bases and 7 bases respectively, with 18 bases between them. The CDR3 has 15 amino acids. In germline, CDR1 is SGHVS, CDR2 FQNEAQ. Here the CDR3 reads CASSPGTQGNNEQFF. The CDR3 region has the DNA TGTGCCAGCAGCCCCGGGACTCAGGGAAATAATGAGCAGTTCTTC.

Here the CDR3 reads CASSLAGGVGYTF. CDR3 DNA sequence: TGTGCCAGCAGCTTAGCAGGGGGCGTTGGCTACACCTTC. The V gene is TRBV7-2, the J gene TRBJ1-2; 7 bases are a match to TRBD1. The CDR3 has 13 amino acids. Germline V gene data show CDR1 as SGHTA and CDR2 as FQGNSA. J lost 7 bases, V lost 0 bases, and 2 bases had no gene match. The whole variable domain, remainder taken from reference TRBV7-2 and TRBJ1-2, is GAGVSQSPSNKVTEKGKDVELRCDPISGHTALYWYRQSLGQGLEFLIYFQGNSAPDKSGLPSDRFSAERTGGSVSTLTIQRTQQEDSAVYLCASSLAGGVGYTFGSGTRLTVV.

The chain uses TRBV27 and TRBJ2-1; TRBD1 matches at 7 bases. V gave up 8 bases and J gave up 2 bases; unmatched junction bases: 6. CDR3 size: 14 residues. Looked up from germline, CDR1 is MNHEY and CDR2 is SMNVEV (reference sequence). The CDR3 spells CASARDRAYNEQFF. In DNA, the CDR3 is TGTGCCAGCGCCCGGGACAGAGCCTACAATGAGCAGTTCTTC.

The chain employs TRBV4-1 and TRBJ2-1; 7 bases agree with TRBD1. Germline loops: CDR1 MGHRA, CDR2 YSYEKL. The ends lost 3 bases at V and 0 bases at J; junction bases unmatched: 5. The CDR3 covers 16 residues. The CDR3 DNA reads TGCGCCAGCAGCCAGGGCACAGGGGTCTCCTACAATGAGCAGTTCTTC. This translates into CASSQGTGVSYNEQFF.

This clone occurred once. In DNA form, the CDR3 reads TGTGCCAGCAGCATTCTAGCGGGGGCCTACGAGCAGTACTTC. Its protein product is CASSILAGAYEQYF. This chain links TRBV7-2 with TRBJ2-7, with 10 positions matching TRBD2. With 5 bases clipped from V and 2 bases from J, the junction kept 3 bases outside the gene matches. Per the germline V gene, CDR1 is SGHTA and CDR2 is FQGNSA. This CDR3 is built from 14 residues.

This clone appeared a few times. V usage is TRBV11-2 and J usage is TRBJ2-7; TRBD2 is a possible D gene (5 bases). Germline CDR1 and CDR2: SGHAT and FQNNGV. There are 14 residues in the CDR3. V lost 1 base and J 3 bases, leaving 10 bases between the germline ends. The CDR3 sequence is CASSLGTGLYEQYF. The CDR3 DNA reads TGTGCCAGCAGCTTAGGGACTGGGCTCTACGAGCAGTACTTC.

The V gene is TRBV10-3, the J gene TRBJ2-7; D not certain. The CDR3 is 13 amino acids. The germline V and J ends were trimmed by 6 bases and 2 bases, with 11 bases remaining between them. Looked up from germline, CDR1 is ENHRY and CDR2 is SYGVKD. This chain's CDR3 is CAISRTSTYEQYF. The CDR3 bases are TGTGCCATCAGCCGCACTTCCACCTACGAGCAGTACTTC.

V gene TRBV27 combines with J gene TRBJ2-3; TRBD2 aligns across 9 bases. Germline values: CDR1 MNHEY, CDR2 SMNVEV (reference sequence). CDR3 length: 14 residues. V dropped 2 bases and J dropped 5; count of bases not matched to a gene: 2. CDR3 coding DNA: TGTGCCAGCAGTTTAAAACTAGCGGGAGATACGCAGTATTTT. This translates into CASSLKLAGDTQYF.